The sample holds a few counts of the clone carrying this T cell receptor (beta chain). Sample barcodes and UMIs were carried by the TCR alpha and TCR beta cDNA libraries that 5'RACE generated with constant-segment primers. MiXCR, run by TCRdb on the 5' RACE reads, gives a single entry per CDR3 protein. The sample lists about 340,000 distinct CDR3 sequences; about an eighth were seen once. This entry is derived from a study of T-cell memory formation after mild COVID-19. CDR1 is SEHNR, CDR2 FQNEAQ, per germline (reference sequence). The CDR3 has 12 residues. Trimming stripped 3 bases from V and 6 bases from J, with 6 bases between.

Sequenced: PBMCs or a T cell subset sorted from them (not recorded which). J is TRBJ1-5 and V is TRBV7-9, with D uncertain. The receptor was derived from a man between 18 and 35 years old who had mild COVID-19 (a few samples of this study predate the infection). Cell type and time point are not known. DNA of the CDR3: TGTGCCAGCAGCTTCCAAGGTCAGCCCCAGCATTTT. Protein: CASSFQGQPQHF.